The TCR beta chain described here comes from a study of patients and donors after allogeneic stem cell transplantation. TCRdb fed the RT-PCR reads into MiXCR, producing one record per CDR3 protein. The table has 920,000 or so distinct CDR3 sequences, about a sixth seen once. Germline CDR1 SGHVS, CDR2 FQNEAQ. The CDR3 is 15 amino acids. The ends lost 0 bases at V and 5 bases at J; junction bases unmatched: 6. The V call is TRBV7-8, the J call TRBJ1-1; 7 bases match TRBD1. The source material was blood, either unsorted or a sorted T cell fraction (not recorded which). The TCR originated in a human donor who was either an allogeneic HSCT recipient or a stem cell or donor lymphocyte infusion donor (not recorded which). It is not recorded whose cells these are; they may come from a transplant donor. This chain's CDR3 is CASSLARTGGTEAFF. The CDR3 bases are TGTGCCAGCAGCTTAGCCCGGACAGGCGGGACTGAAGCTTTCTTT.